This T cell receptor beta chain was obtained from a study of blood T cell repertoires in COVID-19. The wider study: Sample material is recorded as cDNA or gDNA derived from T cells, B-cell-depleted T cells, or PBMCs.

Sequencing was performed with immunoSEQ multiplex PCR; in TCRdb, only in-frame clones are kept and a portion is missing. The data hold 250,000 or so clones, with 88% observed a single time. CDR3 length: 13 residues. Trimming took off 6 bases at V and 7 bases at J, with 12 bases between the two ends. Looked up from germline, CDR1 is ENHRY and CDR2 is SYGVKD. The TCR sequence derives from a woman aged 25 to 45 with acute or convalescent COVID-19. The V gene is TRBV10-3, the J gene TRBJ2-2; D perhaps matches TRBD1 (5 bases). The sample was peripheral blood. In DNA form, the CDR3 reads TGTGCCATCAGCGTCGACAGAATCGGGGAGCTGTTTTTT. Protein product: CAISVDRIGELFF.